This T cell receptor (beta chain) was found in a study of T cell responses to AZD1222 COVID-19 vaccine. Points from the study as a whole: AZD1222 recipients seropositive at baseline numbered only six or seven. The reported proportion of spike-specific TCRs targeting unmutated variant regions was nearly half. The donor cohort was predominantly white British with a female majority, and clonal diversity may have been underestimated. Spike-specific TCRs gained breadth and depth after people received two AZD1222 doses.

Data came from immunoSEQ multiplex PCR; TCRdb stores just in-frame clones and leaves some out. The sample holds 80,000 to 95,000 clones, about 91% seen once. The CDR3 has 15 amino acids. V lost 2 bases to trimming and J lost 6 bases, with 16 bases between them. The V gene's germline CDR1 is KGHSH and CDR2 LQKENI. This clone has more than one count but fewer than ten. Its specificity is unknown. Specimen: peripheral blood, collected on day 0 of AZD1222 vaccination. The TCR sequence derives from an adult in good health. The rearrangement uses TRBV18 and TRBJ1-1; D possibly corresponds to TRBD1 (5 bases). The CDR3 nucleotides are TGTGCCAGCTCACCAGCCAATTACGGGGACGCTGAAGCTTTCTTT. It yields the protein CASSPANYGDAEAFF.